This paragraph reports one T cell receptor (beta chain). Its cognate antigen is unknown. Generated by immunoSEQ multiplex PCR, the TCRdb table keeps only in-frame clones and is missing some. This table has under 150,000 clones, approximately 90% appearing once. Doses given second, at about 4 or about 12 weeks, were pooled. The entry originates in a study of T cell responses to AZD1222 COVID-19 vaccine. Trimming cost V 4 bases and J 3 bases, with 10 bases left between them. Germline CDR1 is SGHRS and CDR2 is YFSETQ. CDR3 size: 13 residues. Study conclusions and caveats: The sample set comprised mostly white British donors with more females, and clonal diversity was possibly underestimated. No day 14 peak samples; only post-peak repertoires were characterized. Reports indicate that nearly half of spike-specific TCRs are directed at unmutated variant regions.

The sequence was obtained from an adult who received the AZD1222 COVID-19 vaccine. This chain links TRBV5-1 with TRBJ1-1, with D perhaps TRBD1 (6 bases). The sequencing used peripheral blood, collected 28 days after the second AZD1222 dose. CDR3 DNA sequence: TGCGCCAGCAGCGTCTCAGGGGACACTGAAGCTTTCTTT. This translates into CASSVSGDTEAFF.